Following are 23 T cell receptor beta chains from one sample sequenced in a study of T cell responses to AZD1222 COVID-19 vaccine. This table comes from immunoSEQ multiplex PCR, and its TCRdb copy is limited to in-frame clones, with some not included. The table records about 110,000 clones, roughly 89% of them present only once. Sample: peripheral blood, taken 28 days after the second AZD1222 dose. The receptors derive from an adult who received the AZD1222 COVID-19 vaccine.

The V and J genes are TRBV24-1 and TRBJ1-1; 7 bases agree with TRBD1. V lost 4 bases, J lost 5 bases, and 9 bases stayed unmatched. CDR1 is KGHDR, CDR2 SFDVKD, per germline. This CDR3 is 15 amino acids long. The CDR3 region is CATSDPRQGGTEAFF. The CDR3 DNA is TGTGCCACCAGTGACCCTAGACAGGGAGGAACTGAAGCTTTCTTT.

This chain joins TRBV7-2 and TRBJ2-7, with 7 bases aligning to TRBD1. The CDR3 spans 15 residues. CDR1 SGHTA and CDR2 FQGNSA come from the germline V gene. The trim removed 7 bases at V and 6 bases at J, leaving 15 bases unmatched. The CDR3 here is CASTLGGQTEGEQYF. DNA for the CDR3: TGTGCCAGCACTCTAGGGGGCCAGACCGAGGGCGAGCAGTACTTC.

CDR3 loop: CASSLPGPTDTQYF. The CDR3 DNA reads TGTGCCAGCAGTTTACCGGGGCCCACAGATACGCAGTATTTT. V gene TRBV28 combines with J gene TRBJ2-3; D might be TRBD1 or TRBD2, each matching 5 bases. This CDR3 is built from 14 residues. V lost 2 bases and J lost 2, with 8 bases in between. Per germline, CDR1 MDHEN and CDR2 SYDVKM.

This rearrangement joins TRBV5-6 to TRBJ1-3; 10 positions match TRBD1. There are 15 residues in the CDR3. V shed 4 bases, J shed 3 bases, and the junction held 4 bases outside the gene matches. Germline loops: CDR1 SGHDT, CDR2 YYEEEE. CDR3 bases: TGTGCCAGCAGCGCCGGGACAGGGGTTGGAAACACCATATATTTT. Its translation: CASSAGTGVGNTIYF.

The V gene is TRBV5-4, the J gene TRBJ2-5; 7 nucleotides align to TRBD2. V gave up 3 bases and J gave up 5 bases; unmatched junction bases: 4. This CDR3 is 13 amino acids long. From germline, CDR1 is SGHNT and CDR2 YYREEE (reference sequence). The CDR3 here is CASSWGGRETQYF. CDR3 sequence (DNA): TGTGCCAGCAGCTGGGGGGGACGGGAGACCCAGTACTTC.

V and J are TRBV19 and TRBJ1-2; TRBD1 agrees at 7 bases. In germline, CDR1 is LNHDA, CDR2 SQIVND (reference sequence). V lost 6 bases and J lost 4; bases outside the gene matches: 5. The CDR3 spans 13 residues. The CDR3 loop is CASSMTGSYGYTF. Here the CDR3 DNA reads TGTGCCAGTAGCATGACAGGGAGCTATGGCTACACCTTC. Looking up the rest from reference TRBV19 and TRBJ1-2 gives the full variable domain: DGGITQSPKYLFRKEGQNVTLSCEQNLNHDAMYWYRQDPGQGLRLIYYSQIVNDFQKGDIAEGYSVSREKKESFPLTVTSAQKNPTAFYLCASSMTGSYGYTFGSGTRLTVV.

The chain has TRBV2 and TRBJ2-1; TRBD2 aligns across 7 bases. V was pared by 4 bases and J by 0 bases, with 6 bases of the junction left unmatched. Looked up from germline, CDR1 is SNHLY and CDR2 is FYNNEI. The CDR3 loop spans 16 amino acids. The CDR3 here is CASSGTSAISYNEQFF. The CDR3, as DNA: TGTGCCAGCAGTGGTACTAGCGCCATCTCCTACAATGAGCAGTTCTTC.

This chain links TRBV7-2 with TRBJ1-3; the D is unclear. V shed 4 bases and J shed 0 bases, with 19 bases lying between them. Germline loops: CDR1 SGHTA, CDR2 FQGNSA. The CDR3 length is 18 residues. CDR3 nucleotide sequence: TGTGCCAGCAGCTCACAGAGAGGGCCCGCGAGCTCTGGAAACACCATATATTTT. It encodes CASSSQRGPASSGNTIYF.

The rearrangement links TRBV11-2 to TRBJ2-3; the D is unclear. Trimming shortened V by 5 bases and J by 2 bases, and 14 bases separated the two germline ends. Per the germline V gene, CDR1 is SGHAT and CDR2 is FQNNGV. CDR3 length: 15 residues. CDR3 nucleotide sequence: TGTGCCAGCAGCCTCCAACGGGCTCCCACAGATACGCAGTATTTT. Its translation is CASSLQRAPTDTQYF.

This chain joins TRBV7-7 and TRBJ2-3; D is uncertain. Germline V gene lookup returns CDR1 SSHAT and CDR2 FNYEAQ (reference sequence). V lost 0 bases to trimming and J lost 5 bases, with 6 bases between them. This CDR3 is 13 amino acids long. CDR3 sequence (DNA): TGTGCCAGCAGCTTAGCGGGGAAAGATACGCAGTATTTT. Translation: CASSLAGKDTQYF.

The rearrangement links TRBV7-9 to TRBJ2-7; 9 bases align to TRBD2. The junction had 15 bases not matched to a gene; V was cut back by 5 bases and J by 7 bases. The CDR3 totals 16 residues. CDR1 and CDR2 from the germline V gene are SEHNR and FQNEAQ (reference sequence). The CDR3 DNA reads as TGTGCCAGCAGCCACCGGGTAGCGGGAGCTTGGAGGGAGCAGTACTTC. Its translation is CASSHRVAGAWREQYF.

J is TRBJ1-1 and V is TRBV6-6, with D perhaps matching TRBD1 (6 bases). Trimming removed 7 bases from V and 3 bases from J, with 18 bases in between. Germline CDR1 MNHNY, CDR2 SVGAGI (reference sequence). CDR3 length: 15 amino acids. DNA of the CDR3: TGTGCCAGCACCGAAGGGGGGGGTTTCGACACTGAAGCTTTCTTT. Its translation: CASTEGGGFDTEAFF.

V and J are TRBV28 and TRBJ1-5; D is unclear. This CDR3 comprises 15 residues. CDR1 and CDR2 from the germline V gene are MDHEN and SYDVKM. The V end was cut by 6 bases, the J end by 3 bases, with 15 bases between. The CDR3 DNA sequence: TGTGCCAGCAGCCCTTCGTTTGGAACCAATCAGCCCCAGCATTTT. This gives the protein CASSPSFGTNQPQHF.

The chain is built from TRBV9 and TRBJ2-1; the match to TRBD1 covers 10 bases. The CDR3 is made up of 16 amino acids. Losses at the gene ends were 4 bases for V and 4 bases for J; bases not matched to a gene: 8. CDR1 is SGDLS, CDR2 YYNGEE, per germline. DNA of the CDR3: TGTGCCAGCAGCCCACTCGGGGACAGGGGTTACAATGAGCAGTTCTTC. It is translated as CASSPLGDRGYNEQFF.

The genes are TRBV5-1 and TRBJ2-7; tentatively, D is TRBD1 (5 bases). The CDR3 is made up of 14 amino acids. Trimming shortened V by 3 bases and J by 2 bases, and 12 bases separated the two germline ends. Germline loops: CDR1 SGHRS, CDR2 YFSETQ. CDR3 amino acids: CASSWNPGPYEQYF. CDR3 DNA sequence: TGCGCCAGCAGCTGGAACCCAGGGCCCTACGAGCAGTACTTC.

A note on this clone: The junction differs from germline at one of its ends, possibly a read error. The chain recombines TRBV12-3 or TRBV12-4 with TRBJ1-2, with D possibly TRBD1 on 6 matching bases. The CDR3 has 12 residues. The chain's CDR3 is CASRRIQGRSFF. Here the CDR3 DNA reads TGTGCCAGCAGACGCATACAGGGAAGGTCATTCTTC.

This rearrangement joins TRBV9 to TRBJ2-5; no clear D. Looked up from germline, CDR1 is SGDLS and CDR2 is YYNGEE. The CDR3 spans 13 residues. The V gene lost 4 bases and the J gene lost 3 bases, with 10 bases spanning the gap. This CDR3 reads CASSLDGKETQYF. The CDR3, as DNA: TGTGCCAGCAGCCTCGACGGAAAAGAGACCCAGTACTTC.

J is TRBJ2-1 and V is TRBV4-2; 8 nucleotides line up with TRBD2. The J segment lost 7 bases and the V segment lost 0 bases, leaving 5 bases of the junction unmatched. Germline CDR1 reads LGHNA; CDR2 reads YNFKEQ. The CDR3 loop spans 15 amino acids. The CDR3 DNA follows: TGTGCCAGCAGCCAAGACCCGTCGGGGGGGAATGAGCAGTTCTTC. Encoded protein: CASSQDPSGGNEQFF.

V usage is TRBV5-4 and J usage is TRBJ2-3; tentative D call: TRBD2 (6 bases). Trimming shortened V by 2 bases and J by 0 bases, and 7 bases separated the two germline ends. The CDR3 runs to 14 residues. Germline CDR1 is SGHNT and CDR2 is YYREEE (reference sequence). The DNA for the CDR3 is TGTGCCAGCAGCTTAGGGACTAGCACAGATACGCAGTATTTT. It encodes CASSLGTSTDTQYF.

The CDR3 reads CASSSQGVTSEAFF. CDR3 in DNA: TGTGCCAGCAGCTCTCAGGGAGTTACATCCGAAGCTTTCTTT. The gene calls are TRBV7-3 and TRBJ1-1, with a possible D match to TRBD1 (5 bases). The germline CDR1 and CDR2 sequences are SGHTA and FQGTGA. This CDR3 contains 14 residues. The V end was cut by 4 bases, the J end by 8 bases, with 17 bases between.

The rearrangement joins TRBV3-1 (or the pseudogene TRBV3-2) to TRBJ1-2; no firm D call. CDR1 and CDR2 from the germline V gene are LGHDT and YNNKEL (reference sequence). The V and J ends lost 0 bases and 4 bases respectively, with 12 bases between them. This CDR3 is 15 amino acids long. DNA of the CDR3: TGTGCCAGCAGCCAAGACGGAGGAGAGTTCTATGGCTACACCTTC. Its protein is CASSQDGGEFYGYTF.

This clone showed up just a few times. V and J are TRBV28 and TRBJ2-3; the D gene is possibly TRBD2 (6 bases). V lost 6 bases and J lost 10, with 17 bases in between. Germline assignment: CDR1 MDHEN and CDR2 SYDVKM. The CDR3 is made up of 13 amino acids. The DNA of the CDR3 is TGTGCCAGCAGGACCTTTCGACTAGGACCGCAGTATTTT. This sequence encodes CASRTFRLGPQYF.

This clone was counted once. The DNA for the CDR3 is TGTGCCAGCAGCTTGGACCCGGGGGCTGGAAACACCATATATTTT. Translation gives CASSLDPGAGNTIYF. The genes are TRBV5-5 and TRBJ1-3; a possible D gene is TRBD1 (5 bases). The V end lost 0 bases, the J end lost 2 bases, and 9 bases lay between the germline ends. This CDR3 spans 15 amino acids. CDR1 is SGHKS, CDR2 YYEKEE, per germline (reference sequence).